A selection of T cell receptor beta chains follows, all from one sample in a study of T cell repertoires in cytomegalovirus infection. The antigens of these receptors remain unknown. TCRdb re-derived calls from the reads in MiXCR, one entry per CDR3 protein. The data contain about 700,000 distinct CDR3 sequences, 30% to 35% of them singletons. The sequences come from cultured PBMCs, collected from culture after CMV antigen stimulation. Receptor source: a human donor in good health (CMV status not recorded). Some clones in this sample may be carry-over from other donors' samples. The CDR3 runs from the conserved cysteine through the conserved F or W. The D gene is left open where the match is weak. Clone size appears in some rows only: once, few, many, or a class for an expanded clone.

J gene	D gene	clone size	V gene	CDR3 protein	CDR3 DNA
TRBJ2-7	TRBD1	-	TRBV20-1	CSASLPWTGSYYEQYF	TGCAGTGCTAGTCTCCCTTGGACAGGGAGTTACTACGAGCAGTACTTC
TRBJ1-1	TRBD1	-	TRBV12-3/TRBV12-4	CASSIAGQPTEAFF	TGTGCCAGCAGCATAGCGGGACAGCCCACTGAAGCTTTCTTT
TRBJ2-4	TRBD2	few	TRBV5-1	CASSHTGTRGSNIQYF	TGCGCCAGCAGCCACACCGGGACTAGAGGTTCTAACATTCAGTACTTC
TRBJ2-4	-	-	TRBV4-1	CASSQLRGPGTTKNIQYF	TGCGCCAGCAGCCAATTAAGGGGACCCGGGACAACCAAAAACATTCAGTACTTC
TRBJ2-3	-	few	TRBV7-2	CASTLLATTDTQYF	TGTGCCAGCACCCTGCTAGCGACCACAGATACGCAGTATTTT
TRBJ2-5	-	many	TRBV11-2	CASSLAGGWETQYF	TGTGCCAGCAGCTTAGCTGGAGGGTGGGAGACCCAGTACTTC
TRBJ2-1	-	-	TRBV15	CATSKSWGDSQYNEQFF	TGTGCCACCAGCAAATCCTGGGGGGACAGCCAGTACAATGAGCAGTTCTTC
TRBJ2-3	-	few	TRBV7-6	CASSRIPGLADTQYF	TGTGCCAGCAGCCGTATCCCAGGGCTCGCAGATACGCAGTATTTT
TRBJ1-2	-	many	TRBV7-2	CASSLVGSDYGYTF	TGTGCCAGCAGCTTAGTAGGGTCCGACTATGGCTACACCTTC
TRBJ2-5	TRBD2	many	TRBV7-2	CASSSGGETQYF	TGTGCCAGCAGCTCGGGAGGAGAGACCCAGTACTTC
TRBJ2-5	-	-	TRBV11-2	CASSRGLPGGTQYF	TGTGCCAGCAGCCGCGGACTCCCCGGGGGGACCCAGTACTTC
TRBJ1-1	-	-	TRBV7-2	CASSLGTRRAFF	TGTGCCAGCAGTCTGGGGACTCGGAGAGCTTTCTTT
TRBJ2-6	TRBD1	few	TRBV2	CASSGQGRSGANVLTF	TGTGCCAGCAGCGGACAGGGAAGGTCTGGGGCCAACGTCCTGACTTTC
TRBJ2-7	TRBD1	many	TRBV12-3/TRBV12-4	CASSSGQGSYEQYF	TGTGCCAGCAGTTCCGGACAGGGGTCCTACGAGCAGTACTTC
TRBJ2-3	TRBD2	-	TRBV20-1	CSARVRGGGDTQYF	TGCAGTGCTAGAGTTAGGGGCGGGGGAGATACGCAGTATTTT
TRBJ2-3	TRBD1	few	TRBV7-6	CASSTDRGEKYF	TGTGCCAGCAGCACGGACAGGGGAGAGAAGTATTTT
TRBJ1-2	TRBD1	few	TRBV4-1	CASSQPGQRNGYTF	TGCGCCAGCAGCCAACCGGGACAGCGAAATGGCTACACCTTC
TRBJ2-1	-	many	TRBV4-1	CASSQDRLRRGNEQFF	TGCGCCAGCAGCCAAGATCGACTCAGGCGGGGCAATGAGCAGTTCTTC
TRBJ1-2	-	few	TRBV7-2	CASSVRTNYGYTF	TGTGCCAGCAGCGTGAGGACGAACTATGGCTACACCTTC
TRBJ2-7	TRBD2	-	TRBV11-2	CASSPPSGRFYEQYF	TGTGCCAGCAGCCCTCCCAGCGGGAGGTTTTACGAGCAGTACTTC
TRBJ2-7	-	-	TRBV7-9	CASEGGGSYEQYF	TGTGCCAGCGAGGGAGGGGGGTCCTACGAGCAGTACTTC
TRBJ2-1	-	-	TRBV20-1	CSARGGEVSYNEQFF	TGCAGTGCTAGAGGTGGAGAAGTCTCCTACAATGAGCAGTTCTTC
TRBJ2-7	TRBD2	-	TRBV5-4	CASSLARSSGRGEQYF	TGTGCCAGCAGCTTGGCAAGGTCTAGCGGGAGGGGCGAGCAGTACTTC
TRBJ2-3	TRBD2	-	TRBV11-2	CASSWHLAGVRDTQYF	TGTGCCAGCAGCTGGCACCTAGCGGGAGTCAGAGATACGCAGTATTTT
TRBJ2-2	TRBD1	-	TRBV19	CASGGQMKTGELFF	TGTGCCAGTGGGGGACAGATGAAGACCGGGGAGCTGTTTTTT
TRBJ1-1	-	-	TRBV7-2	CASSFAFGSTNTEAFF	TGTGCCAGCAGCTTTGCATTTGGGAGTACGAACACTGAAGCTTTCTTT
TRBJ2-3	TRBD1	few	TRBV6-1	CASRINRGGPDTQYF	TGTGCCAGCAGAATAAACAGGGGTGGTCCAGATACGCAGTATTTT